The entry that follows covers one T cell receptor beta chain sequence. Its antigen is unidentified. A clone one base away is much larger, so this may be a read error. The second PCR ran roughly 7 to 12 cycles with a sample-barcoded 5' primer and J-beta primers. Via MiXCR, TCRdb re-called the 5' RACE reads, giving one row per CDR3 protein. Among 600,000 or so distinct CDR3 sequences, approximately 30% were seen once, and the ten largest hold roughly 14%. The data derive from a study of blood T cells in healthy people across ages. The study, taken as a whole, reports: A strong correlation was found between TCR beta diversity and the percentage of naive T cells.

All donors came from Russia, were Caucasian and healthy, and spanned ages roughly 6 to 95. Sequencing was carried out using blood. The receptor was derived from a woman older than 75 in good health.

The DNA of the CDR3 is TGTGCCAGCAGCCCCGCAAGATCGCGGGCCATGCCGGTAGATACGCAGTATTTT. This translates into CASSPARSRAMPVDTQYF. The rearrangement uses TRBV7-2 and TRBJ2-3; the D gene is possibly TRBD2 (5 bases). This CDR3 region has 18 residues. Germline lookup yields CDR1 SGHTA and CDR2 FQGNSA. V was pared by 5 bases and J by 5 bases, with 26 bases between. The variable domain in full, with the rest retrieved from reference TRBV7-2 and TRBJ2-3, is GAGVSQSPSNKVTEKGKDVELRCDPISGHTALYWYRQSLGQGLEFLIYFQGNSAPDKSGLPSDRFSAERTGGSVSTLTIQRTQQEDSAVYLCASSPARSRAMPVDTQYFGPGTRLTVL.